The 2 T cell receptor beta chains listed next were all sequenced from one sample in a study of tumor-infiltrating lymphocytes in primary liver carcinoma. A constant-region primer primed TCR beta cDNA synthesis from roughly 500 ng of total RNA. What produced the TCR beta libraries was three nested multiplex PCR rounds using slightly modified ARM-PCR. Each of the first two PCR rounds ran approximately 11 cycles with TRBV1-TRBV30 forward and C-beta reverse primers. TCRdb fed the multiplex PCR reads into MiXCR, producing one record per CDR3 protein. The sample holds about 200,000 distinct CDR3 sequences, approximately 65% seen once. Alongside blood RNA obtained from unsorted whole blood, germline DNA was also extracted. Sequencing input: peripheral blood. The receptor set was obtained from a woman aged 60-70 years with primary liver carcinoma and hepatitis B virus infection.

The chain couples TRBV6-5 to TRBJ2-5; tentatively, D is TRBD2 (6 bases). CDR1 is MNHEY and CDR2 is SVGAGI in the germline V gene. The V gene lost 9 bases and the J gene lost 5 bases, with 22 bases spanning the gap. CDR3 length: 15 amino acids. The CDR3 is CASSNMAGGTETQYF. The CDR3 coding sequence is TGTGCCAGTAGTAACATGGCTGGGGGGACCGAGACCCAGTACTTC.

This clonotype occurred a few times. This chain connects TRBV12-3 or TRBV12-4 to TRBJ1-6; 10 bases map to TRBD1. The CDR3 is made up of 15 amino acids. V was pared by 4 bases and J by 7 bases, with 4 bases of the junction left unmatched. As DNA, the CDR3 is TGTGCCAGCAGTTCCCGGACAGGGGGGAATTCACCCCTCCACTTT. Translated, it gives CASSSRTGGNSPLHF.